The present T cell receptor beta chain was sequenced within a study of neurological immune-mediated disorders (dated by TCRdb to about 2019). About the investigation overall: Using UMI-based sequencing, the study compared peripheral blood TCR-beta repertoires from patients with HTLV-I-associated myelopathy (HAM/TSP), patients with multiple sclerosis, and healthy controls. The 106 TCR-beta libraries covered PBMC samples along with longitudinal samples, technical triplicates, and paired sorted CD4+ and CD8+ T-cell subsets. The cohort comprised approximately 67 subjects: 14 HAM/TSP patients, 35 or so multiple sclerosis patients and around 20 healthy controls. Overall study results and their limits: No identical CDR3 amino acid sequences were found to be shared among expanded clones across subjects, suggesting that TCR-beta repertoires were private in all groups. TCR clonal expansion was greatest in HAM/TSP patients and smallest in MS patients, who ranked below even healthy controls.

At least ten counts were recorded for this clonotype. Its antigen target is currently unknown. Base qualities were left out, and no much larger clone turns up one base away. Unsorted PBMC libraries were generated from 2 million PBMCs stored in RNAlater at -80 °C until RNA extraction. PBMCs were separated from peripheral blood using Ficoll-Hypaque density gradient centrifugation and then cryopreserved in liquid nitrogen. cDNA synthesis used template-switch 5'RACE with a primer carrying a 10-nucleotide random unique molecular identifier tagging each TCR transcript. Every sequencing run yielded over 190 million TCR-beta sequences covering 15-18 subjects. Total RNA was extracted with the RNeasy kit. The KAPA Real-time Library Amplification kit was used to amplify TCR-beta VDJ regions with primers targeting the TCR constant region and the 5'RACE anchor. A first PCR added sample indexes and Illumina adaptors, after which a second PCR increased the library yield. The roughly 650 bp TCR product was size-selected on a 2% E-gel SizeSelection system after Ampure bead purification. Before pooling, library quality was checked on a Bioanalyzer, concentration was measured with Qubit, and libraries were quantified with the Kapa Library Quantification kit. Paired-end 2 x 150 bp sequencing of the libraries was performed on an Illumina HiSeq 2500. To increase sequence diversity, roughly 24-32% phiX was spiked into each library pool. As for how the authors treated the data: The quality-filtered reads were processed with the UMI-based MiGEC pipeline, whose error correction step removed more than 80% of the raw TCR sequences. IMGT germline references were used for aligning VDJ genes, and each clonotype was defined as a unique CDR3 amino acid sequence together with its V-J genes. Clonal expansion, Shannon diversity and CDR3 relatedness were evaluated with VDJtools (CalcPairwiseDistances, ClusterSamples), while phylogenetic trees were built in CLCbio workbench. Expanded clones were defined as having at least 8 unique UMIs, based on coefficient-of-variation modelling across technical triplicates. TCRdb took the public reads, trimmed them with fastp at Q25, ran MiXCR for clone calling and kept in-frame beta chains. Rows merge per CDR3 protein into single entries with the most common DNA and genes. TCRdb's processing, not the study's, gives the V and J calls here. This sample holds 50,000 to 75,000 distinct CDR3 sequences; about 13% were observed only once. Over 8.5% of the sample is in the top ten clones.

The TCR comes from a woman in her sixties or seventies with HTLV-1-associated myelopathy (HAM/TSP). Sequencing was performed on PBMCs.

The nucleotide sequence reads TGTGCCAGTCAGGACACGGGGCCCTCCCTGGGGGCTTTCTTT. Its protein is CASQDTGPSLGAFF. This sequence uses TRBV3-1 and TRBJ1-1; D gene: possibly TRBD1, on 5 matching bases. The CDR3 numbers 14 residues from cysteine through phenylalanine. The kept DNA is CDR3 alone, 42 bases in frame from the first base. The germline V gene (reference sequence) sets CDR1 to LGHDT and CDR2 to YNNKEL. V gives up 9 bases and J gives up 11 bases, and the segment between their germline ends measures 25 bases.